Listed here are 10 T cell receptor beta chains from one sample, sequenced in a study of control samples from healthy donors and cancer patients (dated by TCRdb to the early 2020s). Receptors were amplified or captured by the immunoSEQ multiplex PCR assay. The table was pulled from immuneACCESS by TCRdb, which kept in-frame rearrangements only. Such tables lose some clones; where checked, under half of the loss comes from unresolved V genes, and the rest has no known cause. The sample contains about 76,000 clones, about 89% of them found a single time. In total, the top ten clones hold about 9.9% of the sample. The sequencing sample was made of PBMCs. The receptors shown here come from a woman in her fifties or sixties with colorectal cancer.

The chain joins TRBV5-8 to TRBJ2-3; 10 nucleotides align to TRBD1. Unmatched junction bases numbered 8, after V lost 4 bases and J lost 6 bases. The CDR3 has 15 amino acids. Germline V lookup: CDR1 SGHTS, CDR2 YDEGEE. CDR3 nucleotide sequence: TGTGCCAGCAGCCCCCGGGGACAGGGGCCCGATACGCAGTATTTT. Protein product: CASSPRGQGPDTQYF.

This rearrangement joins TRBV7-2 to TRBJ1-5, with TRBD1 matching over 7 bases. This CDR3 comprises 15 residues. The germline V gene encodes CDR1 SGHTA and CDR2 FQGNSA. The trim removed 2 bases at V and 5 bases at J, leaving 6 bases unmatched. CDR3 region: CASSLSLTGHQPQHF. The CDR3 DNA follows: TGTGCCAGCAGCTTATCCCTGACAGGGCATCAGCCCCAGCATTTT.

The chain is built from TRBV2 and TRBJ1-4; TRBD1 aligns across 11 bases. The length of the CDR3 is 15 residues. The germline gives CDR1 SNHLY, CDR2 FYNNEI. J was trimmed by 8 bases and V by 6 bases; bases with no gene match: 8. CDR3 protein: CASSGTGGRSEKLFF. The CDR3 coding sequence is TGTGCCAGCAGCGGGACAGGGGGAAGGAGCGAAAAACTGTTTTTT.

This chain links TRBV5-1 with TRBJ2-3; D uncertain. Germline V gene lookup returns CDR1 SGHRS and CDR2 YFSETQ. V lost 3 bases to trimming and J lost 3 bases, with 8 bases between them. CDR3 length: 13 amino acids. CDR3 in DNA: TGCGCCAGCAGCTCGACCGTTACAGATACGCAGTATTTT. Translation gives CASSSTVTDTQYF.

J is TRBJ2-6 and V is TRBV2; D may be TRBD1 (6 bases). The ends were cut back, 6 bases at V and 2 bases at J, with 14 bases in the middle. CDR3 length: 16 amino acids. Germline V gives CDR1 SNHLY, CDR2 FYNNEI. DNA for the CDR3: TGTGCCAGCAGATCGAATACAGGGCCTGGGGCCAACGTCCTGACTTTC. Its translation is CASRSNTGPGANVLTF.

This clone has a single count. The genes are TRBV5-1 and TRBJ2-1; maybe TRBD2 (5 bases). The V end was cut by 0 bases, the J end by 4 bases, with 11 bases between. CDR1 and CDR2 (germline): SGHRS, YFSETQ. The CDR3 loop spans 15 amino acids. CDR3 in amino acids: CASSLGTGRYNEQFF. CDR3 in DNA: TGCGCCAGCAGCTTGGGGACTGGGCGATACAATGAGCAGTTCTTC.

The V call is TRBV5-1, the J call TRBJ2-3, with TRBD2 matching 11 bases. This CDR3 spans 16 amino acids. Germline V gene lookup returns CDR1 SGHRS and CDR2 YFSETQ. V lost 4 bases, J lost 3 bases, and 7 bases stayed unmatched. CDR3 in amino acids: CASSPLTSGATDTQYF. The CDR3 DNA sequence: TGCGCCAGCAGCCCCTTGACTAGCGGGGCAACAGATACGCAGTATTTT.

CDR3 nucleotides: TGTGCCAGCTCGAGGGTGCGCAATTCACCCCTCCACTTT. Translated: CASSRVRNSPLHF. This chain links TRBV18 with TRBJ1-6; no reliable D call. Germline CDR1 and CDR2: KGHSH and LQKENI. This CDR3 is 13 amino acids long. Trimming removed 6 bases at V and 7 bases at J, with 10 bases between.

J is TRBJ1-1 and V is TRBV4-3; TRBD1 agrees at 7 bases. The CDR3 extends over 14 amino acids. The trim removed 4 bases at V and 1 base at J, leaving 3 bases unmatched. From germline, CDR1 is LGHNA and CDR2 YSLEER. The CDR3 coding sequence is TGCGCCAGCAGCCTCTGGACAGGGAACACTGAAGCTTTCTTT. It specifies CASSLWTGNTEAFF.

The chain is built from TRBV19 and TRBJ2-2; D may be TRBD1 (5 bases). The germline V and J ends were trimmed by 7 bases and 2 bases, with 8 bases remaining between them. Germline assignment: CDR1 LNHDA and CDR2 SQIVND (reference sequence). This CDR3 is 13 amino acids long. This chain's CDR3 is CASKDINTGELFF. DNA for the CDR3: TGTGCCAGTAAGGACATAAACACCGGGGAGCTGTTTTTT.